This note documents a single TCR beta chain sequence. This entry comes from a study of blood T cell repertoires in COVID-19. Study-level background: COVID-19 samples, acute and convalescent, were from the United States, Italy and Spain. PBMCs, B-cell-depleted T cells, or T cells were the source of the cDNA or gDNA that made up the material.

How the authors handled the data: The assay estimated nucleated cells by amplifying reference gene primers. Sequencing used immunoSEQ multiplex PCR; TCRdb keeps in-frame clones, though not all of them. The V and J calls and clone size are taken from that table; D and trimming were inferred from the DNA. The sample gives approximately 130,000 clones, approximately 85% of which show up once; about 12% is in the top ten. The source is a human donor in a cohort sampled during active COVID-19. The sample was peripheral blood.

The DNA for the CDR3 is TGTGCCAGCTCACCCCGACAGGGGGCCGGTGGTGAAAAACTGTTTTTT. Translated, it gives CASSPRQGAGGEKLFF. The rearrangement joins TRBV18 to TRBJ1-4; 10 bases line up with TRBD1. CDR1 and CDR2 (germline): KGHSH, LQKENI. V lost 3 bases to trimming and J lost 7 bases; unmatched junction nucleotides: 8. This CDR3 has 16 amino acids.